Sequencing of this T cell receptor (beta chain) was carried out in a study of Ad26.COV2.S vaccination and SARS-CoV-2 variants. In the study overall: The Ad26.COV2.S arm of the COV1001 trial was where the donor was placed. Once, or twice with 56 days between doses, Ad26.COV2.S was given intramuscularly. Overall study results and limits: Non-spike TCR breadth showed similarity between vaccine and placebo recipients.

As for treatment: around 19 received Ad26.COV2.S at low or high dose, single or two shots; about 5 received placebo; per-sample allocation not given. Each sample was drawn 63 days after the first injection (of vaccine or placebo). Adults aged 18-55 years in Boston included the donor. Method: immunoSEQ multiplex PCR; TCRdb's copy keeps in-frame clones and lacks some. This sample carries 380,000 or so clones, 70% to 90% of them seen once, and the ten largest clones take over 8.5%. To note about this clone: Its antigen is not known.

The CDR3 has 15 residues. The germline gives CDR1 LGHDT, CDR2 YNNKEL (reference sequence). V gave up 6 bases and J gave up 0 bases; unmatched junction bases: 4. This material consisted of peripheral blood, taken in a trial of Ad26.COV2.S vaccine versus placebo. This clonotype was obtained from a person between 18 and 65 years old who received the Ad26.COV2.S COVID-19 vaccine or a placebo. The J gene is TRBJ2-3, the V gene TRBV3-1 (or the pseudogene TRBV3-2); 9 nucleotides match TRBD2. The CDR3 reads CASRTLAGSTDTQYF. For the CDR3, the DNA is TGTGCCAGCAGAACCCTAGCGGGAAGCACAGATACGCAGTATTTT.